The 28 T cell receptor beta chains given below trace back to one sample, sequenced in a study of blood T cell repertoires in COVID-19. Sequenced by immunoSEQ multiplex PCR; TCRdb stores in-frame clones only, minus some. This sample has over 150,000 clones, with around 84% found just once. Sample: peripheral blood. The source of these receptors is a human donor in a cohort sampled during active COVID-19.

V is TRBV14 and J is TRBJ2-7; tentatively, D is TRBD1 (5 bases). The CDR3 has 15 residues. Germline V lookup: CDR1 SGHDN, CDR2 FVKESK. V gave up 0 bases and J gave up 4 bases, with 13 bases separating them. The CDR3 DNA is TGTGCCAGCAGCCAAGAAAATGGGGCGCGTTACGAGCAGTACTTC. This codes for CASSQENGARYEQYF.

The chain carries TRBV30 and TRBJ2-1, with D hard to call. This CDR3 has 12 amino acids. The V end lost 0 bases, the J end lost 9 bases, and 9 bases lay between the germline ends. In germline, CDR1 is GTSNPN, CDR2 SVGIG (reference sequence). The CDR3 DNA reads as TGTGCCTGGAGTGTGCTCCCGAGTGAGCAGTTCTTC. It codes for CAWSVLPSEQFF.

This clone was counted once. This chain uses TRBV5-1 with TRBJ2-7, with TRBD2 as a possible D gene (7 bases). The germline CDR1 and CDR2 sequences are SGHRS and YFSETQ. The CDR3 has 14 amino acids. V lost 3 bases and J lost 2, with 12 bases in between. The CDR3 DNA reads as TGCGCCAGCAGCTCGAGGGGGGGGACCTACGAGCAGTACTTC. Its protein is CASSSRGGTYEQYF.

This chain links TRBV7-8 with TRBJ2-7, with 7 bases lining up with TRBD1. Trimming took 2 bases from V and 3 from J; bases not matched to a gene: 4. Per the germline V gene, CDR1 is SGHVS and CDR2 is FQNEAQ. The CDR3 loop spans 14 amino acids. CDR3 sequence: CASSLRGTVYEQYF. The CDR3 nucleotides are TGTGCCAGCAGCTTAAGGGGGACAGTCTACGAGCAGTACTTC.

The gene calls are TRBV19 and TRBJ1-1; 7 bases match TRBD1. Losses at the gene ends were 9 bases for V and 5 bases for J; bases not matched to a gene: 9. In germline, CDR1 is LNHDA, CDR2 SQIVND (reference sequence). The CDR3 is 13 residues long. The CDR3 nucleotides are TGTGCCAGCAGGGACAGAAGGAATACTGAAGCTTTCTTT. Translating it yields CASRDRRNTEAFF.

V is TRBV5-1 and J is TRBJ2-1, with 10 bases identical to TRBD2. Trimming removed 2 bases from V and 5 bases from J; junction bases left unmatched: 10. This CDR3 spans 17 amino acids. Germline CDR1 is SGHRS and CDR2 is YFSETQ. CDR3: CASSLGRISGRDNEQFF. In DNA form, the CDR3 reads TGCGCCAGCAGCTTAGGGCGAATCAGCGGGAGGGACAATGAGCAGTTCTTC.

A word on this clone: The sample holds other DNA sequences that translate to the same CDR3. The CDR3 DNA follows: TGTGCCAGCAGCGTAGGGGGGGACTCCTACGAGCAGTACTTC. It yields the protein CASSVGGDSYEQYF. The genes are TRBV9 and TRBJ2-7, with D possibly being TRBD2 (6 bases). Deletions cut 0 bases from V and 0 bases from J, with 7 bases between. The CDR3 runs to 14 residues. Germline V gene data show CDR1 as SGDLS and CDR2 as YYNGEE.

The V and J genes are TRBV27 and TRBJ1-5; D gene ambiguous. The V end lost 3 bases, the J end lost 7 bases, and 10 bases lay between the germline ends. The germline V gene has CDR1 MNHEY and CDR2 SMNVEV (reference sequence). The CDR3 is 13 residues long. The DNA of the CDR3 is TGTGCCAGCAGTTTCGGGTCCGACCAGCCCCAGCATTTT. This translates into CASSFGSDQPQHF.

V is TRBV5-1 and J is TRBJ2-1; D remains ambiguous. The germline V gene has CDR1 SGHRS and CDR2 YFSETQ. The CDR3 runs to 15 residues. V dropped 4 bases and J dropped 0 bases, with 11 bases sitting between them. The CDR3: CASSLHLSSYNEQFF. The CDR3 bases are TGCGCCAGCAGCCTCCACTTAAGCTCCTACAATGAGCAGTTCTTC.

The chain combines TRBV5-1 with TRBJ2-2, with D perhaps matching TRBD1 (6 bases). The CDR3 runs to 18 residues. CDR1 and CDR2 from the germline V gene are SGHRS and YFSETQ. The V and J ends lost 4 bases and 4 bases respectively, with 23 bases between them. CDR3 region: CASSLPTDSLKTTGELFF. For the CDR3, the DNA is TGCGCCAGCAGCCTACCAACGGACAGCCTTAAGACCACCGGGGAGCTGTTTTTT.

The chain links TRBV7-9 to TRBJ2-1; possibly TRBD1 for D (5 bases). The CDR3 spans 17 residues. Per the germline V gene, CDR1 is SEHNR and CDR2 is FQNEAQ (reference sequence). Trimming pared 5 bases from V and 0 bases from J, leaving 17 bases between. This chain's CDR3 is CASSPARTLSSYNEQFF. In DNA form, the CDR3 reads TGTGCCAGCAGCCCAGCCCGGACACTGAGCTCCTACAATGAGCAGTTCTTC.

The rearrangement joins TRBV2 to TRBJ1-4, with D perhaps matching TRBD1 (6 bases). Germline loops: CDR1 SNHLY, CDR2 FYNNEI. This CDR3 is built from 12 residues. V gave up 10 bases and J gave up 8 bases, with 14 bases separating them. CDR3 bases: TGTGCCACCCGCCAACAGGGAGAAAAACTGTTTTTT. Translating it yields CATRQQGEKLFF.

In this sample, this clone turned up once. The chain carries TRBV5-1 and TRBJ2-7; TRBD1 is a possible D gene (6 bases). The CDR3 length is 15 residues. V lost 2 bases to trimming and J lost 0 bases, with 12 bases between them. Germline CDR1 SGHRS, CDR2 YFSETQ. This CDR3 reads CASSFDRPSSYEQYF. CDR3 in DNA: TGCGCCAGCAGCTTCGACAGGCCCAGCTCCTACGAGCAGTACTTC.

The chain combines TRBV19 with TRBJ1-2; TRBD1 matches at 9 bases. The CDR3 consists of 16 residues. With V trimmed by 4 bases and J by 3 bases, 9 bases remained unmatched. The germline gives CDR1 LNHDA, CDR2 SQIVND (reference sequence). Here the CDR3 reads CASSTPWTGDDYGYTF. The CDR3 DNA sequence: TGTGCCAGTAGTACCCCCTGGACAGGGGATGACTATGGCTACACCTTC.

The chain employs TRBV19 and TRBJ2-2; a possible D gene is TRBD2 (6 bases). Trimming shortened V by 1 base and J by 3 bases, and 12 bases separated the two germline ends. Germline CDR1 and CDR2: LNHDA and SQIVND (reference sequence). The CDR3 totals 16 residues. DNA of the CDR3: TGTGCCAGTAGTATAGGATGGGACTTGTACACCGGGGAGCTGTTTTTT. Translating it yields CASSIGWDLYTGELFF.

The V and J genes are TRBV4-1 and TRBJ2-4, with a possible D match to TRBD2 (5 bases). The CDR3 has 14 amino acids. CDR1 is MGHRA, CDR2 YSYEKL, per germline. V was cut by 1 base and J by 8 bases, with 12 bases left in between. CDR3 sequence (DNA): TGCGCCAGCAGCCAAGTCCTCGGGATGTACATTCAGTACTTC. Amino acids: CASSQVLGMYIQYF.

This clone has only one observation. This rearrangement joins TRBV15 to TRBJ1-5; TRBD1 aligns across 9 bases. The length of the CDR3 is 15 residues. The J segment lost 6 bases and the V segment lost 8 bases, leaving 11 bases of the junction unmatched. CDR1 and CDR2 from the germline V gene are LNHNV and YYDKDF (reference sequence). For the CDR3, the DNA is TGTGCCACCGGGCGACGGACAGGGGCCGGTCAGCCCCAGCATTTT. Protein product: CATGRRTGAGQPQHF.

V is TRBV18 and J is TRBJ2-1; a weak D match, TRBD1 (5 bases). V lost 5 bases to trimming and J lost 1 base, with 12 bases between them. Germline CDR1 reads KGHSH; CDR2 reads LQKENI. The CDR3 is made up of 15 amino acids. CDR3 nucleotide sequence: TGTGCCAGCTCAGTAGTTCCAGGGTCCTACAATGAGCAGTTCTTC. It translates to CASSVVPGSYNEQFF.

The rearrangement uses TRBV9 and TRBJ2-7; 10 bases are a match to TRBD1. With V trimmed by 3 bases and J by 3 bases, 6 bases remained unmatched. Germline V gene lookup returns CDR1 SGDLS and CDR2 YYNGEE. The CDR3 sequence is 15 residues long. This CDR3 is CASSESGTGVYEQYF. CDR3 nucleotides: TGTGCCAGCAGCGAATCCGGGACAGGGGTCTACGAGCAGTACTTC. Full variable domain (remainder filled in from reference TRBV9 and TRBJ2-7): DSGVTQTPKHLITATGQRVTLRCSPRSGDLSVYWYQQSLDQGLQFLIQYYNGEERAKGNILERFSAQQFPDLHSELNLSSLELGDSALYFCASSESGTGVYEQYFGPGTRLTVT.

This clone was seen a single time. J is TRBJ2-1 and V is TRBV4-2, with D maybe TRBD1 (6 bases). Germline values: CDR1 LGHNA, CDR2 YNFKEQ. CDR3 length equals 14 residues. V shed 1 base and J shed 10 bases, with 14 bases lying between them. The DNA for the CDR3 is TGTGCCAGCAGCCAAGGGGAGTACGGGACAGAGCAGTTCTTC. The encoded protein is CASSQGEYGTEQFF.

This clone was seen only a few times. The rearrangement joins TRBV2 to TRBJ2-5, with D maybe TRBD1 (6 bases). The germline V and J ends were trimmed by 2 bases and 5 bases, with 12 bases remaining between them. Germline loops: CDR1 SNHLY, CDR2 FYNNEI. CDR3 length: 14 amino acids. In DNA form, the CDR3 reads TGTGCCAGCAGTGAACACAGGGTAACGGAGACCCAGTACTTC. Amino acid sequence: CASSEHRVTETQYF.

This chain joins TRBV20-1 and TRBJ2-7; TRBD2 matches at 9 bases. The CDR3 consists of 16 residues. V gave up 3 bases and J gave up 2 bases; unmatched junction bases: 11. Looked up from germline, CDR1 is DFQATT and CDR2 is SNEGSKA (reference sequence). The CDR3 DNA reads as TGCAGTGCTAGTGGGCCGCCGGGCGGGAGGGCCTACGAGCAGTACTTC. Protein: CSASGPPGGRAYEQYF.

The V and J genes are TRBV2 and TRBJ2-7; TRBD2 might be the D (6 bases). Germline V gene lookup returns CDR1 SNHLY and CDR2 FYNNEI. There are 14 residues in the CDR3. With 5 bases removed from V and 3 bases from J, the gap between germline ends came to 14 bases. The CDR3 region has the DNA TGTGCCAGCAGTAGGCGGGACCCGGTCTACGAGCAGTACTTC. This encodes CASSRRDPVYEQYF.

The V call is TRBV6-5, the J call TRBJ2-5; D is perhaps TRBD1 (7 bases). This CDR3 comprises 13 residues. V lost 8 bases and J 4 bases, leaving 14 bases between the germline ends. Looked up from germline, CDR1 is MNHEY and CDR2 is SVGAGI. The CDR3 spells CASSRGRGETQYF. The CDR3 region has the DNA TGTGCCAGCTCAAGGGGGCGGGGAGAGACCCAGTACTTC.

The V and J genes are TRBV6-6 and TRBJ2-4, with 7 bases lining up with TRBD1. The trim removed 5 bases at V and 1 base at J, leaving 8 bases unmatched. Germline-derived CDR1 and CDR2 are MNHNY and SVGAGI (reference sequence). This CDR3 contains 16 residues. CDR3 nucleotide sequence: TGTGCCAGCAGTACACAGGGGCCGCTGGCCAAAAACATTCAGTACTTC. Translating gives CASSTQGPLAKNIQYF.

This chain's CDR3 is CASRVTAAGEYF. The DNA of the CDR3 is TGTGCCAGCAGAGTAACTGCTGCAGGGGAGTACTTC. V and J are TRBV2 and TRBJ2-4; maybe TRBD1 (6 bases). The CDR3 loop spans 12 amino acids. CDR1 and CDR2 from the germline V gene are SNHLY and FYNNEI. V gave up 6 bases and J gave up 14 bases, with 17 bases separating them.

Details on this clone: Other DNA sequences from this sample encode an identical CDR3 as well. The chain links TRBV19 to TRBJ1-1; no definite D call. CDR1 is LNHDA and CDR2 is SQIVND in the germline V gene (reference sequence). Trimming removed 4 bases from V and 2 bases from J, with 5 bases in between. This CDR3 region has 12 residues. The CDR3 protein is CASSRANTEAFF. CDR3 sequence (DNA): TGTGCCAGTAGTAGGGCTAACACTGAAGCTTTCTTT.

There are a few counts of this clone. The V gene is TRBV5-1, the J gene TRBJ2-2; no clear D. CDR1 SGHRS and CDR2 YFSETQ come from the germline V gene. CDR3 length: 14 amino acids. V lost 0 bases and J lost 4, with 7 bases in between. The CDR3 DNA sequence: TGCGCCAGCAGCTTGGCCAGTACCACCGGGGAGCTGTTTTTT. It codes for CASSLASTTGELFF. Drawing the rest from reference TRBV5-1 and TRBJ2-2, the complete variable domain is KAGVTQTPRYLIKTRGQQVTLSCSPISGHRSVSWYQQTPGQGLQFLFEYFSETQRNKGNFPGRFSGRQFSNSRSEMNVSTLELGDSALYLCASSLASTTGELFFGEGSRLTVL.